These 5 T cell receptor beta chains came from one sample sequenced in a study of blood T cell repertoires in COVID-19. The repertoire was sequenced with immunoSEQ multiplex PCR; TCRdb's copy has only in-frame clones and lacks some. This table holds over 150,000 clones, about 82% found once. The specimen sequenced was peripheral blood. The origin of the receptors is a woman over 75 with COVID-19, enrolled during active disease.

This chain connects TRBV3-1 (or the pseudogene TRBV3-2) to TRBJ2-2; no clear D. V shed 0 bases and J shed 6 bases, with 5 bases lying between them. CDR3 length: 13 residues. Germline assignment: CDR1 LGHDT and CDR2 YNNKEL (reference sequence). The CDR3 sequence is CASSQDSSGELFF. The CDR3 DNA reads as TGTGCCAGCAGCCAAGATAGCTCCGGGGAGCTGTTTTTT.

CDR3 DNA sequence: TGTGCCAGCAGCGTAGACGGGAGTACCTACAATGAGCAGTTCTTC. Protein product: CASSVDGSTYNEQFF. The gene calls are TRBV9 and TRBJ2-1; TRBD2 is a possible D gene (6 bases). Trimming took off 0 bases at V and 2 bases at J, with 9 bases between the two ends. The germline V gene has CDR1 SGDLS and CDR2 YYNGEE. The CDR3 has 15 amino acids.

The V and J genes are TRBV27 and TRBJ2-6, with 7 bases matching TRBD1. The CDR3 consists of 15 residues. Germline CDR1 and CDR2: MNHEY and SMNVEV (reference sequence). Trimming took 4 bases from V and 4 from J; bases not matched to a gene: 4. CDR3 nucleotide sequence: TGTGCCAGCAGTTACAGGGGTCCGGGGGCCAACGTCCTGACTTTC. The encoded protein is CASSYRGPGANVLTF.

CDR3 protein: CASSIRGVSTDTQYF. For the CDR3, the DNA is TGCGCCAGCAGCATCCGGGGGGTTAGCACAGATACGCAGTATTTT. J is TRBJ2-3 and V is TRBV5-1; 7 bases are shared with TRBD2. CDR1 and CDR2 from the germline V gene are SGHRS and YFSETQ. The CDR3 contains 15 residues. V was clipped by 4 bases and J by 0 bases; unmatched bases: 5. Looking up the rest from reference TRBV5-1 and TRBJ2-3 gives the full variable domain: KAGVTQTPRYLIKTRGQQVTLSCSPISGHRSVSWYQQTPGQGLQFLFEYFSETQRNKGNFPGRFSGRQFSNSRSEMNVSTLELGDSALYLCASSIRGVSTDTQYFGPGTRLTVL.

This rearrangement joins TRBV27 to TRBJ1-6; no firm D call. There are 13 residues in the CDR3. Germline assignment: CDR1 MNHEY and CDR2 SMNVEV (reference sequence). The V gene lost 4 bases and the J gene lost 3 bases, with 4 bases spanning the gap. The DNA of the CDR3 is TGTGCCAGCAGTTCAGACTATAATTCACCCCTCCACTTT. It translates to CASSSDYNSPLHF.